This T cell receptor (beta chain) was recorded in a study of cytomegalovirus exposure and HLA in healthy donors. Whole-study context: HLA-typed donors were the source of tens of millions of unique TCRs, which an early data release held. Points from the study as a whole: An ancestry cluster, one associated with Asian ancestry, reportedly showed fewer N-insertions than the roughly 670-donor mean in a later analysis. As a later analysis revealed, the rate of TCR association differed by HLA locus, with DRB1 most and HLA-C fewest.

This clone was seen only once. Its antigen is unidentified. Primers for the PCR totalled 60 Vbeta and 13 Jbeta. Profiled with immunoSEQ multiplex PCR; TCRdb holds only in-frame clones, not every one. The sample has 150,000 to 200,000 clones, 79% seen once. Germline V CDR1 and CDR2: SQVTM, ANQGSEA. CDR3 length: 14 residues. V lost 4 bases to trimming and J lost 4 bases; unmatched junction nucleotides: 5. This sequence was found in a woman younger than 45 in good health and CMV-seropositive. Sequenced: PBMCs. The chain carries TRBV29-1 and TRBJ1-3; 9 positions agree with TRBD1. In DNA form, the CDR3 reads TGCAGCGTTGCGGGGGGACAGGGAGGAAACACCATATATTTT. This encodes CSVAGGQGGNTIYF.